This TCR beta chain was sequenced in a study of low-dose radiotherapy and immunotherapy resistance in tumors (dated by TCRdb to between 2021 and 2024). Concerning the study at large: In Cohort 1, each fraction delivered 0.5 Gy every 2 weeks, and the prescribed total PTV dose was 6.5 Gy. For Cohort 2, the dose was 1 Gy per fraction given every two weeks, adding up to 13 Gy in total across 26 weeks. Nivolumab and ipilimumab were both given intravenously, with nivolumab at a 240 mg flat dose every two weeks and ipilimumab at 1 mg/kg every six weeks. Cyclophosphamide 200 mg/m2 was administered intravenously every two weeks, one day before each radiation and immunotherapy administration. Starting on cycle 1 day 1, patients took 300 mg of aspirin by mouth once daily for four cycles. No randomization into treatment groups was done for the people taking part in the trial. Eight patients were included in the translational analysis: three from the first dose cohort and the first five from the second dose cohort.

The time point tag for this specimen amounts to: before trial treatment. The donors took part in RACIN, a single-arm, phase I, dose-escalation trial that combined nivolumab, ipilimumab, aspirin, low-dose cyclophosphamide and low-dose radiotherapy. To be eligible, a patient needed to have an advanced solid tumor that was TIL-negative. The CDR3, from cysteine to phenylalanine, totals 13 residues. This entry keeps only the CDR3 DNA: 39 bases, framed from base 1. CDR1 and CDR2 are read off the germline V gene (reference sequence) as LGHDT and YNNKEL. V and J are truncated by 1 base and 9 bases respectively, leaving an intervening sequence of 10 bases. To make first-strand cDNA, Superscript III was used along with a set of TRAV- and TRBV-specific primers so that both the TCRalpha and TCRbeta chains were covered. TCRs were amplified for 20 PCR cycles with Phusion, using a constant-region primer paired with the adapter attached to the V primers. The isolated mRNA was amplified using the MessageAmp II aRNA Amplification Kit, with in vitro transcription performed for roughly 15 hours at 37 degrees C. The Dynabeads mRNA DIRECT Purification Kit was used to isolate the mRNA for TCR sequencing. A second roughly 25-cycle Phusion PCR added indexed Illumina adapters, and products were purified with AMPure XP beads. TCRalpha and TCRbeta libraries were deep-sequenced on an Illumina MiniSeq instrument. The paper's data handling went like this. Custom Perl scripts were used to pool TCR sequences that encoded the same protein, to remove out-of-frame sequences, and to calculate the abundance of each clonotype. TCR sequences supported by only a single read were excluded from analysis. The metrics used to describe the repertoires included Shannon entropy, Gini index, clonality, richness, and the frequency of TCRs shared between repertoires. TCRdb trimmed the raw reads at Q25, called clones with MiXCR and kept productive beta chains. Rows are unified per CDR3 protein, each entry keeping the most common DNA and genes. These V and J calls are TCRdb output, not the study's own analysis. The sample table contains fewer than 95,000 distinct CDR3 sequences; only one count was recorded for 9% to 9.5% of them. Jointly, the top ten make up under 1.1% of the sample.

This clonotype was seen only a few times. This receptor's antigen is unknown. Nothing much larger sits one base from this clone, and base qualities are not available. The rearranged segments are TRBV3-1 and TRBJ2-1; the D gene identity is not certain. Sequencing used PBMCs, obtained before treatment. The sequence came from a male donor with prostate cancer. Here is the DNA: TGTGCCAGCAGCCAAGTGCCCCAACGTGAGCAGTTCTTC. It is translated as CASSQVPQREQFF.